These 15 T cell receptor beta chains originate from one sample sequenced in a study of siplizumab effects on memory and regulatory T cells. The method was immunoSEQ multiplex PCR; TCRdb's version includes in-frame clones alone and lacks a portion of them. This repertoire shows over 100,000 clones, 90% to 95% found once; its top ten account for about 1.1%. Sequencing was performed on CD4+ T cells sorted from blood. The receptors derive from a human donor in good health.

The CDR3 nucleotides are TGCGCCAGCAGCACGACGGGACAGTCAATCAGGGGCAACTACGAGCAGTACTTC. It yields the protein CASSTTGQSIRGNYEQYF. The chain carries TRBV5-1 and TRBJ2-7; 7 bases map to TRBD1. The germline V gene has CDR1 SGHRS and CDR2 YFSETQ. The CDR3 runs 18 residues. The V gene end was trimmed by 4 bases and the J gene end by 3 bases; junction bases not matched to a gene: 19.

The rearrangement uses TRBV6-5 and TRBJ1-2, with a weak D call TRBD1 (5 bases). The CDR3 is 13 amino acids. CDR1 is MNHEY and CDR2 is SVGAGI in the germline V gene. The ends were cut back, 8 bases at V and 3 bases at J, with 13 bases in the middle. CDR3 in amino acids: CASRGSGDYGYTF. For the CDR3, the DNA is TGTGCCAGCCGGGGTTCGGGGGACTATGGCTACACCTTC.

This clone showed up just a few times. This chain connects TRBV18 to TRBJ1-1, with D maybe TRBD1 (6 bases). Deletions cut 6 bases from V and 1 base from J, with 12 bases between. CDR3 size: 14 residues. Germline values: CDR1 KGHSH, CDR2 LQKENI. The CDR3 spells CASSHYRENTEAFF. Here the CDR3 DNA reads TGTGCCAGCTCGCACTACAGGGAGAACACTGAAGCTTTCTTT.

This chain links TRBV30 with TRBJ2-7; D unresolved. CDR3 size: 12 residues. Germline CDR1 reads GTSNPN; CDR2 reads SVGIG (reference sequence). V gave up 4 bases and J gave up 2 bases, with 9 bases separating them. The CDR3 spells CAWTSGPYEQYF. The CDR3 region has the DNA TGTGCCTGGACTTCAGGTCCCTACGAGCAGTACTTC. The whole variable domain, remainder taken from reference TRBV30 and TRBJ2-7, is SQTIHQWPATLVQPVGSPLSLECTVEGTSNPNLYWYRQAAGRGLQLLFYSVGIGQISSEVPQNLSASRPQDRQFILSSKKLLLSDSGFYLCAWTSGPYEQYFGPGTRLTVT.

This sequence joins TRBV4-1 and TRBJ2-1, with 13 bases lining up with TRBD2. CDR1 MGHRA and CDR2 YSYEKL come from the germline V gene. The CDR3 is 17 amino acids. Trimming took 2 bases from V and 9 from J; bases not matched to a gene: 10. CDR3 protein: CASSQQTSGRALSEQFF. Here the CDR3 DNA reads TGCGCCAGCAGCCAACAAACTAGCGGGAGGGCCCTTTCTGAGCAGTTCTTC.

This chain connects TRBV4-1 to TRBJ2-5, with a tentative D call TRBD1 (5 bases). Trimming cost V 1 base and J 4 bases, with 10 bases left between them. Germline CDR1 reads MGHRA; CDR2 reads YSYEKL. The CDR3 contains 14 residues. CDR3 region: CASSQAGSGETQYF. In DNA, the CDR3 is TGCGCCAGCAGCCAAGCAGGGTCGGGAGAGACCCAGTACTTC.

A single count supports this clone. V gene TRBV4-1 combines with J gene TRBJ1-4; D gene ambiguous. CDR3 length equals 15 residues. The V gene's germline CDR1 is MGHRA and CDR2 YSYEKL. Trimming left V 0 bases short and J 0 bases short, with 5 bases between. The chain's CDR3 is CASSQDAATNEKLFF. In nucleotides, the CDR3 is TGCGCCAGCAGCCAAGATGCGGCAACTAATGAAAAACTGTTTTTT.

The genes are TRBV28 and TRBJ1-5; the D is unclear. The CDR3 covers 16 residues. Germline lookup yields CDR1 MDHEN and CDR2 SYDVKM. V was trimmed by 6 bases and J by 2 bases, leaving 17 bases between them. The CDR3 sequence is CASRRARESGNQPQHF. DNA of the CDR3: TGTGCCAGCAGGAGGGCCCGTGAATCCGGCAATCAGCCCCAGCATTTT.

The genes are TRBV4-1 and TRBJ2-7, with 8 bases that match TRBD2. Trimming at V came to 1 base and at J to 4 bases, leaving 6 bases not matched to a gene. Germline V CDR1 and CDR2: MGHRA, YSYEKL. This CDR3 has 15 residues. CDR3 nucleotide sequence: TGCGCCAGCAGCCAAGCCGGTAGCGGGGCTTACGAGCAGTACTTC. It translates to CASSQAGSGAYEQYF.

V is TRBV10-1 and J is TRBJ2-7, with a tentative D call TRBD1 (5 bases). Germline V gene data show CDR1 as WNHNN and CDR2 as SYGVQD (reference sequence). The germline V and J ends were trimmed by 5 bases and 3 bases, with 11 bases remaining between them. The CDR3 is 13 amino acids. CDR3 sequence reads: CASSMTANYEQYF. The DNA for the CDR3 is TGCGCCAGCAGTATGACAGCTAACTACGAGCAGTACTTC.

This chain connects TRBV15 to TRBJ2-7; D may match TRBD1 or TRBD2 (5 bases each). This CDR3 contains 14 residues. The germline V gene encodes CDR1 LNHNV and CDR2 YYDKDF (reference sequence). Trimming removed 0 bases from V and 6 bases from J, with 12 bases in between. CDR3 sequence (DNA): TGTGCCACCAGCAGAGAAAACGCAGGGAGCGAGCAGTACTTC. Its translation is CATSRENAGSEQYF.

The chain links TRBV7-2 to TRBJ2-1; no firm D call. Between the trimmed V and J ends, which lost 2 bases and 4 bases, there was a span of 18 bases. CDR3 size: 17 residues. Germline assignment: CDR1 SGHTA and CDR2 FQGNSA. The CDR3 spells CASSLKVANSVYNEQFF. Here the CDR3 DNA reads TGTGCCAGCAGCTTAAAGGTCGCGAATTCAGTGTACAATGAGCAGTTCTTC.

The CDR3 spells CASSFTRAISYEQYF. In DNA form, the CDR3 reads TGTGCCAGCAGTTTCACCAGGGCCATCTCCTACGAGCAGTACTTC. This chain connects TRBV28 to TRBJ2-7, with a possible D match to TRBD1 (5 bases). The CDR3 is 15 amino acids. Per the germline V gene, CDR1 is MDHEN and CDR2 is SYDVKM. Trimming pared 3 bases from V and 0 bases from J, leaving 12 bases between.

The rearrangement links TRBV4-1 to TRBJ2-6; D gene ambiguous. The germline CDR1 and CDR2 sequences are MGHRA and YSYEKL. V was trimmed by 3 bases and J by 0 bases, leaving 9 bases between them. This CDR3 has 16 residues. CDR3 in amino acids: CASSQGLASGANVLTF. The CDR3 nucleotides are TGCGCCAGCAGCCAGGGCCTCGCCTCTGGGGCCAACGTCCTGACTTTC.

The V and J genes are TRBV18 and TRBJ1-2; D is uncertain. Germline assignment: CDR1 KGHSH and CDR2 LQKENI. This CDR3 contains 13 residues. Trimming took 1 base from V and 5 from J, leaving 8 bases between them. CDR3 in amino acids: CASSPQDRYGYTF. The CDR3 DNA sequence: TGTGCCAGCTCACCACAGGACCGATATGGCTACACCTTC.